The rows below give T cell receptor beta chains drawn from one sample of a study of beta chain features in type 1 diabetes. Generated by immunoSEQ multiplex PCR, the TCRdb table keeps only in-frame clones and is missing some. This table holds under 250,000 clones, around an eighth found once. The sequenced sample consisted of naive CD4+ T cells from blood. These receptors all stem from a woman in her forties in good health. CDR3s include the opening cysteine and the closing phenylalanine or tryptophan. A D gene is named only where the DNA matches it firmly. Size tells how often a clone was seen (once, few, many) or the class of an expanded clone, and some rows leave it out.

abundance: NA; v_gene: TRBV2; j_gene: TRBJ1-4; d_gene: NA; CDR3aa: CASSGRQIREKLFF; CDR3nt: TGTGCCAGCAGTGGGCGACAGATCCGGGAAAAACTGTTTTTT
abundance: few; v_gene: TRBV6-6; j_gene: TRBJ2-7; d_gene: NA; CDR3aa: CASSYTLYEQYF; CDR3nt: TGTGCCAGCAGTTACACTTTGTACGAGCAGTACTTC
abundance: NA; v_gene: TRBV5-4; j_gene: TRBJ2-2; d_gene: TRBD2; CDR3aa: CASSRSGRNTGELFF; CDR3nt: TGTGCCAGCAGCCGGAGCGGGAGGAACACCGGGGAGCTGTTTTTT
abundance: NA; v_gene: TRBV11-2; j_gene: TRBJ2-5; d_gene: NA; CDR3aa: CASSLNLVRGTPRETQYF; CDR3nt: TGTGCCAGCAGCTTAAATCTAGTTCGCGGGACCCCTAGAGAGACCCAGTACTTC
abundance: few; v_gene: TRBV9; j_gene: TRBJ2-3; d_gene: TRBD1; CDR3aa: CASSVGGDSSYPTDTQYF; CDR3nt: TGTGCCAGCAGCGTAGGTGGGGACAGTTCATACCCCACAGATACGCAGTATTTT
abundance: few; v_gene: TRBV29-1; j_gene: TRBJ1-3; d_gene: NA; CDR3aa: CSVWTFSSGNTIYF; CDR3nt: TGCAGCGTTTGGACTTTCAGCTCTGGAAACACCATATATTTT
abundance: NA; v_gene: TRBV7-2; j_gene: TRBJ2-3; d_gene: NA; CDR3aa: CASSLPWAPGTQYF; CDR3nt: TGTGCCAGCAGCTTACCGTGGGCACCTGGGACGCAGTATTTT
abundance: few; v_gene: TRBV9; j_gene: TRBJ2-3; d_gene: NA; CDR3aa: CASSYKDTQYF; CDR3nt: TGTGCCAGCAGCTACAAGGATACGCAGTATTTT
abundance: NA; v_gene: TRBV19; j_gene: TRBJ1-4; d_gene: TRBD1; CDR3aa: CARRQGREKLFF; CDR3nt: TGTGCAAGAAGACAGGGGAGGGAAAAACTGTTTTTT
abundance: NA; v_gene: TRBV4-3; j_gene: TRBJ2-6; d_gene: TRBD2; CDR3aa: CASSQHLAGRLTGANVLTF; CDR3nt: TGCGCCAGCAGCCAACATCTAGCGGGGCGGTTAACTGGGGCCAACGTCCTGACTTTC
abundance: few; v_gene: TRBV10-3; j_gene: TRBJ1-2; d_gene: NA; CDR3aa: CAISLSGDGYTF; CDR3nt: TGTGCCATCAGTCTGTCAGGGGATGGCTACACCTTC
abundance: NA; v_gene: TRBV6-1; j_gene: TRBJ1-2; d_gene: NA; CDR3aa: CASSEAPLNYGYTF; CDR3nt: TGTGCCAGCAGTGAAGCGCCACTAAACTATGGCTACACCTTC